This T cell receptor beta chain is drawn from a study of blood T cell repertoires in COVID-19. Study-level information: The origin of the acute and convalescent COVID-19 samples was the United States, Italy and Spain. Sample material is recorded as cDNA or gDNA derived from T cells, B-cell-depleted T cells, or PBMCs.

Authors' processing steps: Estimation of nucleated cell counts relied on the amplification of reference gene primers. Sequenced by immunoSEQ multiplex PCR; TCRdb stores in-frame clones only, minus some. V and J calls and clone size are those listed in that table; D and trimming were worked out from the DNA. The sample shows about 140,000 clones, around 80% of them seen only once. The V and J ends lost 5 bases and 5 bases, in that order; junction bases with no gene match: 9. This CDR3 has 16 amino acids. Per germline, CDR1 LGHDT and CDR2 YNNKEL (reference sequence). This clonotype originated in a man aged 50 or older with acute or convalescent COVID-19. The chain combines TRBV3-1 (or the pseudogene TRBV3-2) with TRBJ1-6; 7 nucleotides agree with TRBD1. Sequenced sample: peripheral blood. This chain's CDR3 is CASSYPTGKDNSPLHF. CDR3 sequence (DNA): TGTGCCAGCAGCTACCCGACAGGGAAAGATAATTCACCCCTCCACTTT.